This TCR beta chain derives from a study of radiation and T cells in renal cell carcinoma. Study findings and constraints: Without pretreatment biopsies, baseline tumor clonotype presence was undetermined.

About this clone itself: Its antigen is as yet unknown.

Clones were read by immunoSEQ multiplex PCR, and TCRdb kept only the in-frame ones, dropping some. Of under 100,000 clones in the sample, roughly 80% were seen once. As for time point: blood 4 weeks post-SBRT, at nephrectomy. The treatment here: 15 Gy SBRT to primary tumor, nephrectomy 4 weeks later. Serial blood draws occurred at baseline and 2 and 4 weeks post-SBRT. The sample consisted of blood, taken from a patient whose treatment included radiotherapy and nephrectomy. The receptor comes from a man between 50 and 59 years old with renal cell carcinoma.

The CDR3 reads CASSVGTGSTDTQYF. The CDR3 nucleotides are TGTGCCAGCAGCGTGGGGACAGGAAGCACAGATACGCAGTATTTT. V gene TRBV9 combines with J gene TRBJ2-3, with 8 bases matching TRBD1. Germline-derived CDR1 and CDR2 are SGDLS and YYNGEE. After removal of 2 bases from V and 0 bases from J, the junction contained 2 bases not matched to a gene. This CDR3 is 15 amino acids long. Full variable domain (missing parts from reference TRBV9 and TRBJ2-3): DSGVTQTPKHLITATGQRVTLRCSPRSGDLSVYWYQQSLDQGLQFLIQYYNGEERAKGNILERFSAQQFPDLHSELNLSSLELGDSALYFCASSVGTGSTDTQYFGPGTRLTVL.